One and the same sample provided the 21 T cell receptor beta chains below, sequenced in a study of Tregs in tolerant kidney transplant recipients. TCRdb keeps only in-frame clones here, not all; method: immunoSEQ multiplex PCR. The table lists over 45,000 clones. The sample was CD4+ T cells from blood, taken before the transplant. These TCRs come from a human donor who received a combined kidney and bone marrow transplant.

Turning to this clone: The sequenced fragment ends 3 residues before the CDR3 boundary, so the rest is inferred from the germline J gene. The chain uses TRBV5-4 and TRBJ2-1; 13 bases are a match to TRBD2. V gave up 3 bases and J gave up 8 bases; unmatched junction bases: 2. Germline V gives CDR1 SGHNT, CDR2 YYREEE (reference sequence). The CDR3 loop spans 14 amino acids. The covered CDR3 bases are TGTGCCAGCAGCTCGGGACTAGCGGGATATGAG. This gives the protein CASSSGLAGYE. Given in full, the CDR3 is CASSSGLAGYEQFF.

About this clone: The read comes to an end 3 residues before the CDR3 does, leaving the germline J gene to fill in the end. The chain uses TRBV18 and TRBJ1-1; maybe TRBD1 (5 bases). The V end lost 2 bases, the J end lost 6 bases, and 13 bases lay between the germline ends. This CDR3 contains 14 residues. Germline assignment: CDR1 KGHSH and CDR2 LQKENI. The chain's CDR3 is CASSPYKDTAEAFF. The sequenced part of the CDR3 DNA is TGTGCCAGCTCACCATATAAGGACACGGCTGAA.

As to this clone: The observed sequence ends 3 residues before the CDR3 terminus, with the missing tail filled in from the germline J gene. The chain joins TRBV5-1 to TRBJ2-7, with 8 bases identical to TRBD1. The CDR3 has 14 amino acids. Germline CDR1 SGHRS, CDR2 YFSETQ. Trimming took 3 bases from V and 2 from J; bases not matched to a gene: 4. The CDR3 sequence: CASSSRTGTYEQYF. The covered CDR3 bases are TGCGCCAGCAGCTCCCGGACAGGGACCTACGAG.

About this clone itself: The read gets to within 3 residues of the CDR3 end, and the germline J gene fills in the rest. The chain links TRBV18 to TRBJ2-5; no firm D call. V was clipped by 3 bases and J by 1 base, with 6 bases between them. Germline CDR1 reads KGHSH; CDR2 reads LQKENI. The CDR3 contains 13 residues. The CDR3 protein is CASSPTGQETQYF. The DNA read from the CDR3 is TGTGCCAGCTCACCGACGGGCCAAGAGACC.

A note on this clone: The missing CDR3 end, 3 residues past where the read stops, is filled in from the germline J gene. The V gene is TRBV5-4, the J gene TRBJ1-2; 7 nucleotides line up with TRBD1. The CDR3 consists of 15 residues. Germline CDR1 SGHNT, CDR2 YYREEE (reference sequence). The V and J ends lost 2 bases and 1 base, in that order; junction bases with no gene match: 5. The sequenced part of the CDR3 DNA is TGTGCCAGCAGCTTCGGTACAGGGGTTAACTATGGC. Protein product: CASSFGTGVNYG. The entire CDR3 protein is CASSFGTGVNYGYTF.

Concerning this clone itself: The read falls 3 residues short of the CDR3 end, and the missing part is taken from the germline J gene. The chain recombines TRBV18 with TRBJ2-5; 9 bases are a match to TRBD2. V gave up 2 bases and J gave up 2 bases; unmatched junction bases: 6. The CDR3 consists of 16 residues. CDR1 and CDR2 from the germline V gene are KGHSH and LQKENI. The CDR3 loop is CASSPWASGTQETQYF. The sequenced CDR3 bases are TGTGCCAGCTCACCATGGGCTAGCGGGACGCAAGAGACC.

Worth noting for this clone: The read finishes 3 residues shy of the CDR3 end, and the germline J gene is used to complete it. The chain is built from TRBV19 and TRBJ1-5; possible D gene TRBD1, 5 bases. The CDR3 sequence is 13 residues long. V lost 4 bases, J lost 6 bases, and 10 bases lay in between. CDR1 and CDR2 (germline): LNHDA, SQIVND (reference sequence). CDR3 residues: CASSSQGGQPQHF. The sequenced CDR3 bases are TGTGCCAGTAGTAGTCAGGGTGGTCAGCCC.

About this clone itself: The observed sequence ends 3 residues before the CDR3 terminus, with the missing tail filled in from the germline J gene. The chain recombines TRBV7-2 with TRBJ2-3, with 9 bases that match TRBD2. Germline V gene lookup returns CDR1 SGHTA and CDR2 FQGNSA. The CDR3 sequence is 14 residues long. Trimming cost V 5 bases and J 2 bases; bases outside gene matches: 2. CDR3 region: CASSPSGATDTQYF. The CDR3 DNA, read in part, is TGTGCCAGCAGCCCTAGCGGGGCCACAGATACG. The full variable domain, rest sourced from reference TRBV7-2 and TRBJ2-3, is GAGVSQSPSNKVTEKGKDVELRCDPISGHTALYWYRQSLGQGLEFLIYFQGNSAPDKSGLPSDRFSAERTGGSVSTLTIQRTQQEDSAVYLCASSPSGATDTQYFGPGTRLTVL.

A remark on this clone: The CDR3 is cut off 3 residues early in the read; its end comes from the germline J gene. The genes are TRBV2 and TRBJ2-6, with 8 bases matching TRBD1. J lost 2 bases, V lost 7 bases, and 4 bases had no gene match. Germline CDR1 SNHLY, CDR2 FYNNEI. CDR3 size: 15 residues. The part of the CDR3 DNA that was read is TGTGCCAGCACTACAGGGGGTGCTGGGGCCAACGTC. Its translation: CASTTGGAGANV. The entire CDR3 sequence reads CASTTGGAGANVLTF.

In the case of this clone: The read terminates 3 residues before the CDR3 end, so the remaining end is supplied by the germline J gene. The chain is built from TRBV7-9 and TRBJ2-2; a possible D gene is TRBD1 (6 bases). Trimming cost V 2 bases and J 4 bases, with 11 bases left between them. CDR3 length: 15 amino acids. Germline V gene sequence: CDR1 SEHNR, CDR2 FQNEAQ (reference sequence). CDR3 protein: CASSLKGVGTGELFF. The sequenced CDR3 bases are TGTGCCAGCAGCTTAAAGGGGGTAGGCACCGGGGAG.

Points on this clone: The CDR3 goes on 3 residues after the read ends, and that part is filled in from the germline J gene. This chain connects TRBV20-1 to TRBJ2-5, with TRBD1 identical over 7 bases. With 3 bases clipped from V and 5 bases from J, the junction kept 3 bases outside the gene matches. CDR3 length: 12 amino acids. CDR1 is DFQATT, CDR2 SNEGSKA, per germline (reference sequence). CDR3 sequence: CSASPQGETQYF. The covered CDR3 bases are TGCAGTGCTAGCCCACAGGGGGAGACC.

With regard to this clone: With the read ending 3 residues before the CDR3 end, the germline J gene is used to fill in that end. The chain couples TRBV29-1 to TRBJ2-3; tentative D call: TRBD1 (5 bases). The germline CDR1 and CDR2 sequences are SQVTM and ANQGSEA. V was cut by 0 bases and J by 0 bases, with 13 bases left in between. The CDR3 length is 16 residues. CDR3 loop: CSVEDLHTGSTDTQYF. The sequenced part of the CDR3 DNA is TGCAGCGTTGAAGATCTTCACACAGGTAGCACAGATACG.

With regard to this clone: The CDR3 end is not reached by the read, which stops 3 residues before it; the germline J gene fills it in. The rearrangement uses TRBV7-2 and TRBJ2-3, with 7 bases aligning to TRBD1. Germline CDR1 is SGHTA and CDR2 is FQGNSA. V was clipped by 3 bases and J by 0 bases; unmatched bases: 0. This CDR3 spans 14 amino acids. The CDR3 DNA, read in part, is TGTGCCAGCAGCTTGGACAGGAGCACAGATACG. It is translated as CASSLDRSTDT. The whole CDR3 reads CASSLDRSTDTQYF.

Remarks on this clone: The read gets to within 3 residues of the CDR3 end, and the germline J gene fills in the rest. This chain links TRBV19 with TRBJ2-5, with D perhaps given as TRBD1 or TRBD2 (5 bases each). Germline CDR1 and CDR2: LNHDA and SQIVND (reference sequence). The CDR3 consists of 15 residues. Trimming took off 3 bases at V and 2 bases at J, with 13 bases between the two ends. The sequenced part of the CDR3 DNA is TGTGCCAGTAGTATCAGAGAGGGGTGGCAAGAGACC. Encoded protein: CASSIREGWQET. The full CDR3 is CASSIREGWQETQYF.

As regards this clone: The CDR3 is cut off 3 residues early in the read; its end comes from the germline J gene. The chain employs TRBV2 and TRBJ2-1, with 10 bases lining up with TRBD2. J gave up 9 bases and V 2 bases, and 4 bases lay outside the gene matches. Germline V gene data show CDR1 as SNHLY and CDR2 as FYNNEI. CDR3 length: 14 amino acids. The CDR3 protein is CASSETSGKGEQFF. The DNA read from the CDR3 is TGTGCCAGCAGTGAAACTAGCGGGAAGGGTGAG.

As for this clone: The read gets to within 3 residues of the CDR3 end, and the germline J gene fills in the rest. The genes are TRBV5-6 and TRBJ2-1; a possible D gene is TRBD2 (6 bases). Germline CDR1 SGHDT, CDR2 YYEEEE. The CDR3 covers 15 residues. Trimming removed 2 bases from V and 0 bases from J, with 9 bases in between. The covered CDR3 bases are TGTGCCAGCAGCTTTAGCGGAAGCTCCTACAATGAG. This gives the protein CASSFSGSSYNE. The full-length CDR3 reads as CASSFSGSSYNEQFF.

About this clone: The sequenced fragment ends 3 residues before the CDR3 boundary, so the rest is inferred from the germline J gene. This chain uses TRBV20-1 with TRBJ2-7; 9 positions match TRBD2. With 0 bases clipped from V and 5 bases from J, the junction kept 5 bases outside the gene matches. Germline V gene data show CDR1 as DFQATT and CDR2 as SNEGSKA (reference sequence). The CDR3 is made up of 14 amino acids. The CDR3 region is CSARDLAGVHEQYF. The covered CDR3 bases are TGCAGTGCTAGAGACTTAGCGGGAGTACACGAG.

Remarks on this clone: The CDR3 end is not reached by the read, which stops 3 residues before it; the germline J gene fills it in. The V gene is TRBV20-1, the J gene TRBJ2-1; 7 positions match TRBD1. Germline trimming cut 2 bases from V and 8 bases from J; bases unmatched to any gene: 18. CDR1 is DFQATT and CDR2 is SNEGSKA in the germline V gene (reference sequence). This CDR3 is built from 17 residues. The CDR3 sequence: CSARSLHRGANNDEQFF. CDR3 DNA, as far as it was read: TGCAGTGCTAGATCCCTCCACAGGGGAGCGAATAATGATGAG.

Regarding this clone: The read terminates 3 residues ahead of where the CDR3 ends, so the germline J gene completes it. The rearrangement joins TRBV20-1 to TRBJ1-5; the match to TRBD1 covers 8 bases. The CDR3 is 17 amino acids. The J segment lost 6 bases and the V segment lost 3 bases, leaving 16 bases of the junction unmatched. Germline CDR1 and CDR2: DFQATT and SNEGSKA (reference sequence). CDR3 DNA (partial): TGCAGTGCTAGGACAGGACCCACAGGGGGACGTTTTCAGCCC. It encodes CSARTGPTGGRFQP. The full CDR3 protein is CSARTGPTGGRFQPQHF.

Worth noting for this clone: The DNA ends 3 residues before the CDR3 does, and the rest of the CDR3 is filled in from the germline J gene. The rearrangement uses TRBV5-6 and TRBJ2-5, with TRBD1 matching over 9 bases. V was clipped by 4 bases and J by 1 base; unmatched bases: 5. Germline V CDR1 and CDR2: SGHDT, YYEEEE. The CDR3 totals 15 residues. The CDR3 DNA, read in part, is TGTGCCAGCAGCCCGGACAGGGGACTCCAAGAGACC. As protein: CASSPDRGLQET. The whole CDR3 sequence reads CASSPDRGLQETQYF.

About this clone: The read comes to an end 3 residues before the CDR3 does, leaving the germline J gene to fill in the end. This chain links TRBV18 with TRBJ2-1; 7 bases are a match to TRBD2. This CDR3 is 13 amino acids long. The trim removed 6 bases at V and 9 bases at J, leaving 8 bases unmatched. From germline, CDR1 is KGHSH and CDR2 LQKENI. The CDR3 bases that were read are TGTGCCAGCTCCCGGGGGGAGGCAGGTGAG. It is translated as CASSRGEAGE. The entire CDR3 is CASSRGEAGEQFF.